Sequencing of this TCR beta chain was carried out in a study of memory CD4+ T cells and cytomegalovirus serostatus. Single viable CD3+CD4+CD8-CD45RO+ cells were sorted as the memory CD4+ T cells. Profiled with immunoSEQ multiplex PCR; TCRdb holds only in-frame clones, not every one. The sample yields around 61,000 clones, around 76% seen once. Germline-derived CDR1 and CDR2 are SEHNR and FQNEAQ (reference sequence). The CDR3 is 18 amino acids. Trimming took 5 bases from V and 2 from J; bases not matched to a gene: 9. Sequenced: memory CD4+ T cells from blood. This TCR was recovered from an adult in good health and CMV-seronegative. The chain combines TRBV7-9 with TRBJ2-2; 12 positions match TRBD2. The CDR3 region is CASSRSGLAGRNTGELFF. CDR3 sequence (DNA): TGTGCCAGCAGCAGATCAGGACTAGCGGGGCGCAACACCGGGGAGCTGTTTTTT.